A single TCR beta chain is shown here with its context. This clone has only a few counts. Its antigen is not yet known. The input lacks base qualities; no much larger clone sits a single base away. CDR1 is given as SGHRS and CDR2 as YFSETQ, both from the germline V gene. Unmatched junction bases come to 8, with V trimmed by 4 bases and J by 4 bases. From cysteine to phenylalanine, the CDR3 is 17 amino acids long. Solely the CDR3 DNA is kept, with 51 bases framed from the first base. The sample originates from a study of OX40 agonist ivuxolimab in advanced cancers. At the level of the whole study: Ivuxolimab, which targeted the costimulatory receptor OX40 (CD134), was an agonistic, fully human IgG2 monoclonal antibody. The point of sequencing TCRbeta in the periphery was to test whether ivuxolimab changed TCR sequence diversity and drove clonal T-cell expansion. The dose-escalation cohort was approximately 83% male with a mean age of about 60 years, ranging from roughly 20 to 80. Of the approximately 54 patients in dose escalation, around 19 had hepatocellular carcinoma, approximately 15 had melanoma, 9 had renal cell carcinoma and 9 had head and neck cancer. Partial responses occurred in three dose-escalation patients: two with cutaneous melanoma and one with hepatocellular carcinoma. Prior anti-PD-1, anti-PD-L1 or anti-CTLA-4 therapy was permitted, and checkpoint inhibitors had been received by roughly two fifths of dose-escalation patients. The monotherapy dose-escalation portion (N = 52 patients) of the phase I ivuxolimab trial is reported in the paper. Intravenous ivuxolimab was administered to patients every 2 weeks at six dose levels: 0.01, 0.1, 0.3, 1.5, 3 and 10 mg/kg. Paper-wide results and their limitations: Low levels of normalized T-cell clonal expansion were also seen in some patients who did not respond. The antigen specificity of the clonally expanded peripheral T cells was not determined. After ivuxolimab, expanded clones were on average more numerous among CD8+ T cells than among CD4+ T cells. At doses from 0.1 to 3.0 mg/kg, clonal expansion was seen in both CD4+ and CD8+ blood T cells between baseline and week 6. Partial responders in the 0.1-3.0 mg/kg groups had among the lowest normalized peripheral clonal expansion, especially among CD8+ T cells.

Genomic DNA was isolated from the sorted cells so that the TCRbeta CDR3 region could be sequenced. The immunoSEQ Assay was used to sequence the TCRbeta CDR3 regions. This immuneACCESS table, as held by TCRdb, lists in-frame sequences with V and J called but not all clones. Of the missing ones, under half trace to an unresolved V gene in checked studies; the others have no known cause. Present in this sample are around 70,000 clones, 65% to 85% of which were seen just once. The top ten hold roughly 0.85% of the sample. Patients with autoimmune disease history or receiving systemic immunosuppression were excluded from the trial. Peripheral blood for TCR sequencing was collected from all dose cohorts at baseline, on cycle 4 day 1, and on cycle 7 day 1. The samples were taken from a phase I, first-in-human, multicenter, open-label dose-escalation trial of ivuxolimab. Adults with locally advanced or metastatic melanoma, renal cell carcinoma, hepatocellular carcinoma or head and neck squamous cell carcinoma were enrolled in the trial. Before TCR sequencing, CD4+ T cells and CD8+ T cells were sorted from peripheral blood as separate populations.

This receptor was taken from an adult with an advanced solid tumor such as melanoma, head and neck, liver or kidney cancer. The sequence joins TRBV5-1 to TRBJ2-3; the junction holds 14 bases that match TRBD2. This material consisted of CD4+ or CD8+ T cells sorted from blood, taken in a trial of the OX40 agonist ivuxolimab. This receptor carries the CDR3 CASSTQTSGRGADTQYF. DNA sequence: TGCGCCAGCAGCACACAGACTAGCGGGAGGGGGGCAGATACGCAGTATTTT.